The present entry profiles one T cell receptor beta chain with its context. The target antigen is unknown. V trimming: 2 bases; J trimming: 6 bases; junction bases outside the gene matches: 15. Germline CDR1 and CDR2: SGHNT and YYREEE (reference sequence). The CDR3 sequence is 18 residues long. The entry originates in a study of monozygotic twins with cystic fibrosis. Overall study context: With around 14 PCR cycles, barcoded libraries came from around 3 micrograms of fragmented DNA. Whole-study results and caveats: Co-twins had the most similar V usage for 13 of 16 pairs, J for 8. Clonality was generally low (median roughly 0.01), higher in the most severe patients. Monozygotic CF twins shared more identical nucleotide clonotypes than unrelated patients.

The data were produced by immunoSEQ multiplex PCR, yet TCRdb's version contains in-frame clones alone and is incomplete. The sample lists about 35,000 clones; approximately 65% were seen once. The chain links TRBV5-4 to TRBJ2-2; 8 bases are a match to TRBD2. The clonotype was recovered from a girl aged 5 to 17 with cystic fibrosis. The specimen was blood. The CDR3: CASSLGTRGSAVAGELFF. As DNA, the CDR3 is TGTGCCAGCAGCTTAGGGACTAGAGGAAGCGCAGTGGCCGGGGAGCTGTTTTTT. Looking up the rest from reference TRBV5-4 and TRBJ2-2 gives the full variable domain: ETGVTQSPTHLIKTRGQQVTLRCSSQSGHNTVSWYQQALGQGPQFIFQYYREEENGRGNFPPRFSGLQFPNYSSELNVNALELDDSALYLCASSLGTRGSAVAGELFFGEGSRLTVL.